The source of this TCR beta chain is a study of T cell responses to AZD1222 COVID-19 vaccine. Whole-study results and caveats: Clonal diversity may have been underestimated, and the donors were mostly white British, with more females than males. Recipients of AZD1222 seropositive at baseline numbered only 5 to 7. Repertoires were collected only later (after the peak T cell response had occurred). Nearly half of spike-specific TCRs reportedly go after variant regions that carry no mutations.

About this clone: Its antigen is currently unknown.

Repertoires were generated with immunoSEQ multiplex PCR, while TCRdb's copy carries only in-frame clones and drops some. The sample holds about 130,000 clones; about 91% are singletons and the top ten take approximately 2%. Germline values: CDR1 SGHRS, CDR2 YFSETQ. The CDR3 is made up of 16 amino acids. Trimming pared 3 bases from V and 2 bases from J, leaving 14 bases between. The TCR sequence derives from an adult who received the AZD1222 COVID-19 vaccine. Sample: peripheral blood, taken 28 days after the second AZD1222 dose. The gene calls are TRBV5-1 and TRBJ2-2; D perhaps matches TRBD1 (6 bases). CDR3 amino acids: CASSWGPSDNTGELFF. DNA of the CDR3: TGCGCCAGCAGCTGGGGGCCAAGCGATAACACCGGGGAGCTGTTTTTT. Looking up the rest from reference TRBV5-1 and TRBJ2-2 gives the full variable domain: KAGVTQTPRYLIKTRGQQVTLSCSPISGHRSVSWYQQTPGQGLQFLFEYFSETQRNKGNFPGRFSGRQFSNSRSEMNVSTLELGDSALYLCASSWGPSDNTGELFFGEGSRLTVL.